This entry lists 17 T cell receptor beta chains sequenced from one sample in a study of blood T cell repertoires in COVID-19 (dated by TCRdb to about 2020). Libraries were constructed by the immunoSEQ multiplex PCR assay. Imported from immuneACCESS, the table was reduced by TCRdb to in-frame sequences with V and J called. These copies leave out some clones; in studies compared against another copy, an unresolved V gene accounts for under half, and the cause of the remainder is not known. The sample table shows approximately 300,000 clones, and 85% to 90% are seen once. The top ten constitute over 9.5% of the sample. Sample: PBMCs or T cells enriched from blood (not recorded which). All receptors derive from a woman younger than 30 who had recovered from COVID-19.

This clone was picked up one time. This chain joins TRBV27 and TRBJ1-2, with D perhaps matching TRBD1 (5 bases). V lost 8 bases and J 4 bases, leaving 14 bases between the germline ends. This CDR3 region has 13 residues. Germline loops: CDR1 MNHEY, CDR2 SMNVEV (reference sequence). The DNA for the CDR3 is TGTGCCAGCCGGGCAGGGTGGGGCTATGGCTACACCTTC. It specifies CASRAGWGYGYTF.

The table lists this clone with a count of one. The chain carries TRBV27 and TRBJ1-5; possible D gene TRBD1, 5 bases. Germline CDR1 MNHEY, CDR2 SMNVEV (reference sequence). V lost 3 bases and J 10 bases, leaving 16 bases between the germline ends. The CDR3 covers 14 residues. The CDR3 DNA is TGTGCCAGCAGTTTGACAAAGGAGGGGTCACCCCAGCATTTT. Residues: CASSLTKEGSPQHF.

The J gene is TRBJ1-2, the V gene TRBV5-4, with D possibly being TRBD1 (6 bases). The CDR3 has 18 amino acids. V was cut by 4 bases and J by 0 bases, with 22 bases left in between. CDR1 and CDR2 from the germline V gene are SGHNT and YYREEE (reference sequence). The CDR3: CASSMRQTQGFANYGYTF. CDR3 nucleotide sequence: TGTGCCAGCAGCATGAGACAAACACAGGGATTTGCTAACTATGGCTACACCTTC.

This CDR3 is CASSQDKQGGGYTF. The CDR3 coding sequence is TGTGCCAGCAGCCAAGATAAGCAGGGAGGAGGCTACACCTTC. The chain employs TRBV4-2 and TRBJ1-2, with a tentative D call TRBD1 (5 bases). Germline-derived CDR1 and CDR2 are LGHNA and YNFKEQ. CDR3 length: 14 amino acids. Trimming stripped 0 bases from V and 8 bases from J, with 13 bases between.

J is TRBJ1-1 and V is TRBV19; possibly TRBD1 for D (6 bases). CDR1 is LNHDA, CDR2 SQIVND, per germline (reference sequence). V dropped 6 bases and J dropped 4 bases, with 21 bases sitting between them. The CDR3 runs to 16 residues. Here the CDR3 reads CASRQTTDRYPTEAFF. The CDR3 bases are TGTGCCAGTAGGCAAACAACGGACAGATATCCCACTGAAGCTTTCTTT.

This chain links TRBV5-1 with TRBJ2-2, with TRBD1 matching 7 bases. Germline CDR1 is SGHRS and CDR2 is YFSETQ. The CDR3 loop spans 14 amino acids. J was trimmed by 1 base and V by 5 bases; bases with no gene match: 2. CDR3 in amino acids: CASRGTVNTGELFF. The CDR3 DNA is TGCGCCAGCAGAGGGACAGTGAACACCGGGGAGCTGTTTTTT.

The chain has TRBV28 and TRBJ2-7; TRBD2 matches at 7 bases. Unmatched junction bases numbered 7, after V lost 5 bases and J lost 3 bases. Germline assignment: CDR1 MDHEN and CDR2 SYDVKM. The CDR3 has 14 amino acids. CDR3 in amino acids: CASSPTGRGYEQYF. The CDR3 nucleotides are TGTGCCAGCAGTCCAACGGGGAGGGGCTACGAGCAGTACTTC. The full variable domain, in which reference TRBV28 and TRBJ2-7 provide the parts outside the CDR3, is DVKVTQSSRYLVKRTGEKVFLECVQDMDHENMFWYRQDPGLGLRLIYFSYDVKMKEKGDIPEGYSVSREKKERFSLILESASTNQTSMYLCASSPTGRGYEQYFGPGTRLTVT.

This chain links TRBV7-8 with TRBJ2-3, with 10 nucleotides matching TRBD1. The germline gives CDR1 SGHVS, CDR2 FQNEAQ. Trimming at V came to 2 bases and at J to 3 bases, leaving 5 bases not matched to a gene. This CDR3 comprises 16 residues. Here the CDR3 DNA reads TGTGCCAGCAGCTTAACCGGGACAGGGGCGACAGATACGCAGTATTTT. Encoded protein: CASSLTGTGATDTQYF.

The chain joins TRBV27 to TRBJ1-1, with a possible D match to TRBD1 (5 bases). The germline gives CDR1 MNHEY, CDR2 SMNVEV (reference sequence). Trimming cost V 8 bases and J 0 bases, with 16 bases left between them. This CDR3 has 15 residues. The CDR3: CASSVTWGVNTEAFF. The CDR3 DNA reads as TGTGCCAGCTCGGTTACTTGGGGGGTGAACACTGAAGCTTTCTTT.

This chain joins TRBV9 and TRBJ1-3; no clear D. Germline loops: CDR1 SGDLS, CDR2 YYNGEE. The V end was cut by 0 bases, the J end by 2 bases, with 9 bases between. The CDR3 has 15 residues. The CDR3 bases are TGTGCCAGCAGCGTAGCTCGAGGGACTGGAAACACCATATATTTT. Amino acids: CASSVARGTGNTIYF.

V and J are TRBV6-6 and TRBJ2-6; 8 bases map to TRBD1. The ends lost 5 bases at V and 0 bases at J; junction bases unmatched: 6. The CDR3 contains 17 residues. Germline CDR1 reads MNHNY; CDR2 reads SVGAGI (reference sequence). The CDR3 bases are TGTGCCAGCAGTCGACAGGGGTTGGGCTCTGGGGCCAACGTCCTGACTTTC. Translating it yields CASSRQGLGSGANVLTF.

The chain joins TRBV18 to TRBJ1-3; D is uncertain. Germline values: CDR1 KGHSH, CDR2 LQKENI. CDR3 length: 15 amino acids. V dropped 0 bases and J dropped 1 base, with 7 bases sitting between them. Here the CDR3 DNA reads TGTGCCAGCTCACCACCACGGTTTTCTGGAAACACCATATATTTT. Protein: CASSPPRFSGNTIYF.

V is TRBV18 and J is TRBJ2-7; unclear D gene. V lost 2 bases to trimming and J lost 4 bases, with 6 bases between them. The CDR3 contains 12 residues. Per the germline V gene, CDR1 is KGHSH and CDR2 is LQKENI. CDR3 amino acids: CASSPMRYEQYF. The CDR3 bases are TGTGCCAGCTCACCAATGCGGTACGAGCAGTACTTC.

V usage is TRBV3-1 (or the pseudogene TRBV3-2) and J usage is TRBJ2-7, with 7 bases fitting TRBD1. Germline V gene sequence: CDR1 LGHDT, CDR2 YNNKEL (reference sequence). V gave up 4 bases and J gave up 3 bases; unmatched junction bases: 21. CDR3 length equals 19 residues. DNA of the CDR3: TGTGCCAGCAGCCCAGTGTTTGGTGGGGACAGTGCCTTAGACTACGAGCAGTACTTC. Translation gives CASSPVFGGDSALDYEQYF.

This clone was seen a single time. The gene calls are TRBV7-2 and TRBJ1-3; the match to TRBD1 covers 9 bases. V shed 4 bases, J shed 4 bases, and the junction held 17 bases outside the gene matches. Germline CDR1 SGHTA, CDR2 FQGNSA. This CDR3 region has 19 residues. The CDR3 DNA sequence: TGTGCCAGCAGCTCGATGGGCGGGAACAGGGGGCTCAGAGGAAACACCATATATTTT. It encodes CASSSMGGNRGLRGNTIYF.

The chain joins TRBV27 to TRBJ1-2; 7 bases are a match to TRBD1. CDR1 is MNHEY and CDR2 is SMNVEV in the germline V gene (reference sequence). After removal of 4 bases from V and 3 bases from J, the junction contained 5 bases not matched to a gene. The CDR3 is made up of 14 amino acids. In nucleotides, the CDR3 is TGTGCCAGCAGTTCCGGGACAGCCTACTATGGCTACACCTTC. It codes for CASSSGTAYYGYTF.

V and J are TRBV30 and TRBJ2-7; D is possibly TRBD1 (6 bases). The CDR3 contains 13 residues. V dropped 3 bases and J dropped 2 bases, with 11 bases sitting between them. Looked up from germline, CDR1 is GTSNPN and CDR2 is SVGIG (reference sequence). CDR3 loop: CAWSAGQPYEQYF. The CDR3 bases are TGTGCCTGGAGCGCTGGACAGCCCTACGAGCAGTACTTC.